Below are 16 T cell receptor beta chains sequenced from a single sample in a study of control samples from healthy donors and cancer patients. Sequencing used immunoSEQ multiplex PCR; TCRdb keeps in-frame clones, though not all of them. Here the sample spans approximately 90,000 clones, 88% being singletons. The material sequenced was blood. The receptor source for this set is a woman between 70 and 85 years old in good health.

The CDR3 DNA follows: TGCAGTGGGGGGGAGAATGGCTACACCTTC. It codes for CSGGENGYTF. This chain connects TRBV20-1 to TRBJ1-2; perhaps TRBD1 as D (5 bases). The CDR3 consists of 10 residues. Trimming pared 7 bases from V and 6 bases from J, leaving 9 bases between. Germline V CDR1 and CDR2: DFQATT, SNEGSKA (reference sequence).

The rearrangement links TRBV29-1 to TRBJ2-1; D unresolved. Trimming pared 8 bases from V and 9 bases from J, leaving 26 bases between. The germline CDR1 and CDR2 sequences are SQVTM and ANQGSEA. This CDR3 comprises 15 residues. CDR3 sequence (DNA): TGCAGCACGACCCAAGCAGGTCGCGTAGTGGGTGAGCAGTTCTTC. Protein product: CSTTQAGRVVGEQFF.

This chain uses TRBV4-2 with TRBJ1-5; 12 positions match TRBD1. Germline CDR1 and CDR2: LGHNA and YNFKEQ. Trimming removed 1 base from V and 3 bases from J; junction bases left unmatched: 7. CDR3 length: 18 residues. Written as DNA, the CDR3 is TGTGCCAGCAGCCAAGCCCCGGGACAGGGGGCTTACAATCAGCCCCAGCATTTT. Protein sequence: CASSQAPGQGAYNQPQHF.

The chain has TRBV13 and TRBJ1-1; a weak D match, TRBD1 (5 bases). CDR1 is PRHDT and CDR2 is FYEKMQ in the germline V gene (reference sequence). V lost 6 bases to trimming and J lost 1 base, with 9 bases between them. The CDR3 is 13 amino acids. The CDR3 bases are TGTGCCAGCAGTTACGACAGGAACACTGAAGCTTTCTTT. This sequence encodes CASSYDRNTEAFF.

The J gene is TRBJ1-2, the V gene TRBV6-5; D gene unclear. This CDR3 is built from 11 residues. The V and J ends lost 7 bases and 8 bases respectively, with 11 bases between them. Germline V gives CDR1 MNHEY, CDR2 SVGAGI. The CDR3 region is CASIGLFGYTF. CDR3 DNA sequence: TGTGCCAGCATAGGTTTATTCGGCTACACCTTC.

V is TRBV21-1 and J is TRBJ2-3. TRBV21-1 is tagged as a pseudogene. This CDR3 spans 16 amino acids. The CDR3 here is CAAIEGPPSSTDTQYF. CDR3 nucleotide sequence: TGTGCCGCCATCGAGGGGCCACCGTCTAGCACAGATACGCAGTATTTT.

CDR3 nucleotides: TGTGCCAGCAGTTTTAACCGGGACAGGGTTCATGGCTACACCTTC. Translation gives CASSFNRDRVHGYTF. The chain links TRBV27 to TRBJ1-2; 9 bases map to TRBD1. Germline trimming cut 3 bases from V and 6 bases from J; bases unmatched to any gene: 8. Germline V gene sequence: CDR1 MNHEY, CDR2 SMNVEV (reference sequence). This CDR3 comprises 15 residues.

This sequence joins TRBV7-2 and TRBJ1-1; possibly TRBD1 for D (5 bases). The CDR3 runs 14 residues. From germline, CDR1 is SGHTA and CDR2 FQGNSA. Trimming cost V 2 bases and J 4 bases, with 11 bases left between them. This CDR3 is CASSLMWGGTEAFF. CDR3 DNA: TGTGCCAGCAGCTTAATGTGGGGGGGCACTGAAGCTTTCTTT. The full variable domain, rest sourced from reference TRBV7-2 and TRBJ1-1, is GAGVSQSPSNKVTEKGKDVELRCDPISGHTALYWYRQSLGQGLEFLIYFQGNSAPDKSGLPSDRFSAERTGGSVSTLTIQRTQQEDSAVYLCASSLMWGGTEAFFGQGTRLTVV.

V gene TRBV27 combines with J gene TRBJ2-7; D is ambiguous. The CDR3 is 14 amino acids. Germline V gives CDR1 MNHEY, CDR2 SMNVEV (reference sequence). The V end was cut by 3 bases, the J end by 0 bases, with 9 bases between. The CDR3 is CASSFDRLSYEQYF. The CDR3 DNA reads TGTGCCAGCAGTTTTGACCGGCTCTCCTACGAGCAGTACTTC.

V and J are TRBV21-1 and TRBJ1-1. TRBV21-1 is described as a pseudogene. The CDR3 is 13 amino acids. CDR3 nucleotide sequence: TGTGCCAGCAAACCCGGGGGGGGCACTGAAGCTTTCTTT. Its protein product is CASKPGGGTEAFF.

Written as DNA, the CDR3 is TGTGCCTGGATGGGGGGATCATATGGCTACACCTTC. Translating gives CAWMGGSYGYTF. The gene calls are TRBV30 and TRBJ1-2, with D perhaps TRBD1 (5 bases). Looked up from germline, CDR1 is GTSNPN and CDR2 is SVGIG (reference sequence). This CDR3 contains 12 residues. Trimming pared 4 bases from V and 5 bases from J, leaving 11 bases between.

The chain recombines TRBV11-2 with TRBJ2-7; D uncertain. Trimming shortened V by 1 base and J by 3 bases, and 10 bases separated the two germline ends. The germline V gene encodes CDR1 SGHAT and CDR2 FQNNGV. The length of the CDR3 is 14 residues. CDR3 sequence reads: CASSLALTHYEQYF. In DNA form, the CDR3 reads TGTGCCAGCAGCTTAGCATTAACCCACTACGAGCAGTACTTC.

The V and J genes are TRBV30 and TRBJ1-1, with D perhaps matching TRBD1 (6 bases). V was pared by 2 bases and J by 1 base, with 11 bases between. Germline-derived CDR1 and CDR2 are GTSNPN and SVGIG (reference sequence). This CDR3 contains 14 residues. DNA for the CDR3: TGTGCCTGGAGTTTTAAACAGGGGAACACTGAAGCTTTCTTT. Translated: CAWSFKQGNTEAFF.

The genes are TRBV30 and TRBJ2-3, with D maybe TRBD1 (5 bases). V was clipped by 4 bases and J by 5 bases, with 7 bases between them. The CDR3 length is 11 residues. CDR1 and CDR2 (germline): GTSNPN, SVGIG (reference sequence). The CDR3 coding sequence is TGTGCCTGGATTAGGGGAGATACGCAGTATTTT. This encodes CAWIRGDTQYF.

This rearrangement joins TRBV5-1 to TRBJ1-1; 8 positions match TRBD1. This CDR3 is 15 amino acids long. Germline V gives CDR1 SGHRS, CDR2 YFSETQ. After removal of 0 bases from V and 7 bases from J, the junction contained 8 bases not matched to a gene. CDR3 bases: TGCGCCAGCAGCTTGGATGGTGGACAGGGAGGTGAAGCTTTCTTT. Residues: CASSLDGGQGGEAFF.

The rearrangement uses TRBV4-1 and TRBJ2-3, with D perhaps TRBD2 (5 bases). The ends were cut back, 2 bases at V and 5 bases at J, with 17 bases in the middle. Germline V gene sequence: CDR1 MGHRA, CDR2 YSYEKL. CDR3 length: 16 residues. DNA for the CDR3: TGCGCCAGCAGCCAACCTGGGCGGGCCCCTAAAGATACGCAGTATTTT. Amino acid sequence: CASSQPGRAPKDTQYF.